This TCR beta chain is from a study of breast tumors, draining lymph nodes, adjacent tissues. Axillary draining lymph nodes of breast cancer patients supplied the node samples. The length of the CDR3 is 15 residues. Trimming removed 3 bases at V and 3 bases at J, with 13 bases between. Germline loops: CDR1 MRHNA, CDR2 SNTAGT. General observations from the study: Tumors had less TCR diversity than lymph nodes, more than nontumor tissue.

Ten or more counts support this clonotype. Its cognate antigen is unknown. TCRdb reprocessed the multiplex PCR reads with MiXCR, giving one entry per CDR3 protein. The data show under 150,000 distinct CDR3 sequences, just under 20% seen once. Source material: axillary lymph node tissue. The V and J genes are TRBV6-4 and TRBJ2-3, with D maybe TRBD2 (7 bases). The receptor was derived from a female donor with breast cancer. Some clones in this sample may be carry-over from other donors' samples. The CDR3 region is CASSDRGAGTDTQYF. The DNA for the CDR3 is TGTGCCAGCAGTGATCGGGGGGCTGGTACAGATACGCAGTATTTT.